This is a list of T cell receptor beta chains from one sample in a study of neurological immune-mediated disorders. MiXCR, run by TCRdb on the 5' RACE reads, gives a single entry per CDR3 protein. The data show about 71,000 distinct CDR3 sequences, with about 3.4% seen just once and over 3.5% held by the top ten. The specimen was PBMCs. All receptors derive from a middle-aged man with multiple sclerosis. The CDR3 runs from the conserved cysteine through the conserved F or W. Fields, in order: V gene, D gene, clone size, J gene, CDR3 DNA, CDR3 protein. The D gene is left open where the match is weak. The size of a clone is reported for some rows only, either as once, few or many, or as a class for expanded clones.

>TRBV6-6|TRBD1|many|TRBJ1-2
TGTGCCAGCAGTTACTCGAAGGGACAGGGTGGCTATGGCTACACCTTC
CASSYSKGQGGYGYTF
>TRBV12-3/TRBV12-4|TRBD1|many|TRBJ2-3
TGTGCCAGCAGTTTCGGCACAGGGGGAGTCCCAGATACGCAGTATTTT
CASSFGTGGVPDTQYF
>TRBV12-3/TRBV12-4|TRBD2|many|TRBJ2-1
TGTGCCAGCAGTTTATTCAGCGGGGATGAGCAGTTCTTC
CASSLFSGDEQFF
>TRBV20-1|-|many|TRBJ2-7
TGCAGTGCCACCGGCGGAGGGGGGGATTACGAGCAGTACTTC
CSATGGGGDYEQYF
>TRBV4-2|-|many|TRBJ1-3
TGTGCCAGCAGCCAAGATACGTCAGGAAACACCATATATTTT
CASSQDTSGNTIYF
>TRBV3-1|-|many|TRBJ2-2
TGTGCCAGCAGCCCCTTCGGGGAAGTCGGGGAGCTGTTTTTT
CASSPFGEVGELFF
>TRBV5-1|-|many|TRBJ1-3
TGCGCCAGCAGCGCCGGGGTGCTTGGAAACACCATATATTTT
CASSAGVLGNTIYF
>TRBV4-2|-|many|TRBJ1-1
TGTGCCAGCAGCCAAGTGGGGGTTAACACTGAAGCTTTCTTT
CASSQVGVNTEAFF
>TRBV30|TRBD1|many|TRBJ2-2
TGTGCCAGCCGGGACAGCCAGCGAAGGTTGCTGTTTTTT
CASRDSQRRLLFF
>TRBV20-1|TRBD1|many|TRBJ1-4
TGCAGTGCTAGTGGTACCCGACAGGGAGGAGAAAAACTGTTTTTT
CSASGTRQGGEKLFF
>TRBV6-5|-|many|TRBJ2-1
TGTGCCAGCAGTTACTTTCGCGCCGATGAGCAGTTCTTC
CASSYFRADEQFF
>TRBV6-4|TRBD2|many|TRBJ2-3
TGTGCCAGCAACCCACTAGCGGACCCCTTTGAAGATACGCAGTATTTT
CASNPLADPFEDTQYF
>TRBV6-5|-|-|TRBJ1-1
TGTGCCACCGGTCAGGCCAGGGACACTGAAGCTTTCTTT
CATGQARDTEAFF
>TRBV27|TRBD2|-|TRBJ2-2
TGTGCCAGCAGTTCATCGACTAGCGGGAGACTTATCGGGGAGCTGTTTTTT
CASSSSTSGRLIGELFF
>TRBV7-2|TRBD2|few|TRBJ2-5
TGTGCCAGCAGCTCGCACGGACTAGCGGGGGGGCAAGAGACCCAGTACTTC
CASSSHGLAGGQETQYF
>TRBV7-6|-|many|TRBJ2-3
TGTGCCAGCAGCTTAGCTCTGACAGTGTATAGCACAGATACGCAGTATTTT
CASSLALTVYSTDTQYF
>TRBV4-2|-|many|TRBJ2-5
TGTGCCAGCAGCCCGTCGGGAGCACAGAGTGAGACCCAGTACTTC
CASSPSGAQSETQYF
>TRBV5-5|-|many|TRBJ1-5
TGTGCCAGCAGCTTGGGAGGCGGGCGCGGGGAGCCCCAGCATTTT
CASSLGGGRGEPQHF
>TRBV5-1|TRBD1|many|TRBJ2-1
TGCGCCAGCAGCGCCCAGGACAGGGGTGTCGATGAGCAGTTCTTC
CASSAQDRGVDEQFF
>TRBV7-9|-|many|TRBJ2-7
TGTGCCAGCAGCTTAGATTTCTCCGGGGAGCAGTACTTC
CASSLDFSGEQYF
>TRBV20-1|TRBD1|many|TRBJ2-2
TGCAGTGCTAGGAGGACAGGGGCCGGGGAGCTGTTTTTT
CSARRTGAGELFF
>TRBV15|-|many|TRBJ2-5
TGTGCCACCAGCATTATGACAGGGCGGGGGTTGGAGGAGACCCAGTACTTC
CATSIMTGRGLEETQYF
>TRBV15|TRBD2|many|TRBJ2-4
TGTGCCACCAGCAGAGACCTGGGAGGGGAAAACATTCAGTACTTC
CATSRDLGGENIQYF
>TRBV21-1|-|many|TRBJ1-1
TGTGCCAGCAGCAAAGCCGGAGGCCCCTGGGGGACTGAAGCTTTCTTT
CASSKAGGPWGTEAFF
>TRBV5-6|-|medium-sized|TRBJ2-7
TGTGCCAGCAGCTTGAATCGATACGAGCAGTACTTC
CASSLNRYEQYF
>TRBV18|-|many|TRBJ1-2
TGTGCCAGCTCACCCGAGGCAACTAGGGGGGTCTATGGCTACACCTTC
CASSPEATRGVYGYTF
>TRBV2|TRBD1|few|TRBJ2-2
TGTGCCAGCAGAGGACAGGGGGCCGGGGAGCTGTTTTTT
CASRGQGAGELFF
>TRBV5-1|TRBD1|many|TRBJ2-4
TGCGCCAGCAGCTTGGCTGGGACAGAAAACATTCAGTACTTC
CASSLAGTENIQYF
>TRBV20-1|TRBD1|many|TRBJ2-7
TGCAGTGCTAGACCGACAGGGTTTTACGAGCAGTACTTC
CSARPTGFYEQYF
>TRBV24-1|-|medium-sized|TRBJ1-5
TGTGCCACCAGTGCCGTAGGGACTGAGGAACAGCCCCAGCATTTT
CATSAVGTEEQPQHF
>TRBV7-9|TRBD1|many|TRBJ2-7
TGTGCCAGCAGCTTACAGGGACAGACCTACGAGCAGTACTTC
CASSLQGQTYEQYF
>TRBV5-1|-|many|TRBJ1-1
TGCGCCAGCAGCTCTACGGACAAGACTGAAGCTTTCTTT
CASSSTDKTEAFF
>TRBV12-3/TRBV12-4|-|many|TRBJ2-1
TGTGCCAGCAGTTCCAGATTTGAGCAGTTCTTC
CASSSRFEQFF
>TRBV7-3|-|many|TRBJ2-2
TGTGCCAGCAGCCCGGGACCCGGGGAGCTGTTTTTT
CASSPGPGELFF
>TRBV5-1|-|many|TRBJ1-1
TGCGCCAGCAGCTTGGATCCTAACACTGAAGCTTTCTTT
CASSLDPNTEAFF
>TRBV20-1|TRBD1|many|TRBJ1-1
TGCAGTGCTGGGGACAGGGTCGCTTTCTTT
CSAGDRVAFF
>TRBV9|TRBD1|many|TRBJ1-6
TGTGCCAGCAGCACCCGGACAGGGAGAGGGTCACCCCTCCACTTT
CASSTRTGRGSPLHF
>TRBV6-5|TRBD1|many|TRBJ2-3
TGTGCCAGCAGTCCACCCCCGACAGGGAGCACAGATACGCAGTATTTT
CASSPPPTGSTDTQYF
>TRBV29-1|-|many|TRBJ1-1
TGCAGCGTTGAACCGGGAAGGACTGAAGCTTTCTTT
CSVEPGRTEAFF
>TRBV6-1|-|many|TRBJ2-7
TGTGCCAGCAGTGAATTGTTGAACCCGTACGAGCAGTACTTC
CASSELLNPYEQYF
>TRBV20-1|TRBD2|medium-sized|TRBJ2-1
TGCAGTGCTAGCTCCGGGACTAGCGGGTCCTACAATGAGCAGTTCTTC
CSASSGTSGSYNEQFF
>TRBV6-5|TRBD1|few|TRBJ2-2
TGTGCCAGCAGATCAGGGGGCGCGAACACCGGGGAGCTGTTTTTT
CASRSGGANTGELFF
>TRBV3-1|TRBD2|-|TRBJ2-3
TGTGCCAGCAGCCGCGGGGGGTTCACAGATACGCAGTATTTT
CASSRGGFTDTQYF
>TRBV7-7|-|many|TRBJ2-1
TGTGCCAGCAGCCCCGGGCTAGGTAATGAGCAGTTCTTC
CASSPGLGNEQFF
>TRBV5-1|TRBD1|many|TRBJ2-7
TGCGCCAGCAGCTACGGGACAGGGGTCGAGCAGTACTTC
CASSYGTGVEQYF
>TRBV20-1|TRBD2|many|TRBJ2-5
TGCAGTGCTAGAGTGGTCACTAGCGGGAGGGGAGAGACCCAGTACTTC
CSARVVTSGRGETQYF
>TRBV7-9|TRBD1|many|TRBJ1-1
TGTGCCAGCATCCCACAGGGGGCGTCCACTGAAGCTTTCTTT
CASIPQGASTEAFF
>TRBV10-3|TRBD1|many|TRBJ2-7
TGTGCCATCCACCCGGGACAGGGATACGAGCAGTACTTC
CAIHPGQGYEQYF
>TRBV6-5|-|many|TRBJ2-5
TGTGCCAGCAGTTACGGAGGAGAAGAAGAGACCCAGTACTTC
CASSYGGEEETQYF
>TRBV20-1|-|many|TRBJ2-1
TGCAGTGCCAGGGGTGGGGGCTACAATGAGCAGTTCTTC
CSARGGGYNEQFF